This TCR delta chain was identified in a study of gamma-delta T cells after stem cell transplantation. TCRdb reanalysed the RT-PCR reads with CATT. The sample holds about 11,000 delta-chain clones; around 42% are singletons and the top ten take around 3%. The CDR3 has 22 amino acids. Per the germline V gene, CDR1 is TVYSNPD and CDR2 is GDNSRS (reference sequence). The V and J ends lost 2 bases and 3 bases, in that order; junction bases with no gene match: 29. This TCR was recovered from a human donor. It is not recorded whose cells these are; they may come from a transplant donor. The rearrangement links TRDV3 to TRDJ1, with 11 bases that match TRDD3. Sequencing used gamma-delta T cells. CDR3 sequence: CAFGGPRTSYYYWGILADKLIF. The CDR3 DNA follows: TGTGCCTTTGGTGGCCCTCGGACTTCCTACTACTACTGGGGGATATTGGCCGATAAACTCATCTTT. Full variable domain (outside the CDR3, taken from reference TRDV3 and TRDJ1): CDKVTQSSPDQTVASGSEVVLLCTYDTVYSNPDLFWYRIRPDYSFQFVFYGDNSRSEGADFTQGRFSVKHILTQKAFHLVISPVRTEDSATYYCAFGGPRTSYYYWGILADKLIFGKGTRVTVEP.